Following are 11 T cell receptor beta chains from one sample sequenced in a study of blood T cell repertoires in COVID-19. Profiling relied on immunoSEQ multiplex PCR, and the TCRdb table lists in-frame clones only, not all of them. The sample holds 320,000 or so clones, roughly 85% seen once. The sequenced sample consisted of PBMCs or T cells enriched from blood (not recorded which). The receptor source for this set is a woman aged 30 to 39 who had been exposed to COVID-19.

The CDR3: CATSREAGGVDTQYF. The CDR3 region has the DNA TGTGCCACCAGCAGAGAAGCGGGAGGAGTAGATACGCAGTATTTT. The chain employs TRBV15 and TRBJ2-3; 9 bases agree with TRBD2. Trimming took 0 bases from V and 5 from J; bases not matched to a gene: 3. CDR3 size: 15 residues. CDR1 and CDR2 (germline): LNHNV, YYDKDF (reference sequence).

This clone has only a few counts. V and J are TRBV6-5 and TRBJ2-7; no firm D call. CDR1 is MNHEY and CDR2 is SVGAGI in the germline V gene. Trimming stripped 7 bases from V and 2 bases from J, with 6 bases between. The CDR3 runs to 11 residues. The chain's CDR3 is CASTRTYEQYF. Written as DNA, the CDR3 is TGTGCCAGCACTAGAACCTACGAGCAGTACTTC.

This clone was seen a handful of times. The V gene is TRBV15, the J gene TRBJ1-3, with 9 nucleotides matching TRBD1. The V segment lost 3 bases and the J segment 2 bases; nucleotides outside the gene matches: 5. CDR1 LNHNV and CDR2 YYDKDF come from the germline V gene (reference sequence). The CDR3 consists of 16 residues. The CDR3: CATSSPQGAPGNTIYF. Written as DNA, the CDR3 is TGTGCCACCAGCAGCCCACAGGGGGCCCCTGGAAACACCATATATTTT.

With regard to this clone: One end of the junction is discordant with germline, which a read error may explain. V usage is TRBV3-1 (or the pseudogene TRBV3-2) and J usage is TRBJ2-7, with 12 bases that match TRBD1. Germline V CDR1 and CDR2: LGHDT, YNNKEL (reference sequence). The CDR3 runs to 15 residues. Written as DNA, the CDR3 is TGTGCCAGCAGTCAAGGGGACAGGGGGCCGGGAGAGCAGTACTTC. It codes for CASSQGDRGPGEQYF.

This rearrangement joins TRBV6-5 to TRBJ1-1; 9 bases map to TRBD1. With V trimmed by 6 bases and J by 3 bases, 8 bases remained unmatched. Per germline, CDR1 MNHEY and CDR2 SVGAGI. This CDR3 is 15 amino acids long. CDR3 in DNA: TGTGCCAGCAGACGAGGGACAGGGACAGACACTGAAGCTTTCTTT. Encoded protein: CASRRGTGTDTEAFF.

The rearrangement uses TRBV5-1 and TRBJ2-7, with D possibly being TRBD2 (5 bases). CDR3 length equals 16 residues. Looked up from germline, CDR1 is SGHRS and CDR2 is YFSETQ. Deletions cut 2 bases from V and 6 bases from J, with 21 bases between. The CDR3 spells CASSFVVPGMSGEQYF. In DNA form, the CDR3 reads TGCGCCAGCAGCTTCGTTGTCCCCGGGATGAGTGGCGAGCAGTACTTC.

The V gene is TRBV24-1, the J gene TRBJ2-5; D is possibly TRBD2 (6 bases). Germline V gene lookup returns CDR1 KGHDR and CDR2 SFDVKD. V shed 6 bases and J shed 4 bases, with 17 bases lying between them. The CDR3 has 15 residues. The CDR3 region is CATSSGVSSLETQYF. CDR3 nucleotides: TGTGCCACCAGTTCGGGGGTAAGCAGTTTAGAGACCCAGTACTTC.

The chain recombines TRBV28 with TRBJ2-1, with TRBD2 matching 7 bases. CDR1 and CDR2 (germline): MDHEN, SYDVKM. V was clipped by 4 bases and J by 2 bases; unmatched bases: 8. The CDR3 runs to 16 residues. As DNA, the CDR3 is TGTGCCAGCAGTTACCTAGCGGTCCAAGCCTACAATGAGCAGTTCTTC. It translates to CASSYLAVQAYNEQFF.

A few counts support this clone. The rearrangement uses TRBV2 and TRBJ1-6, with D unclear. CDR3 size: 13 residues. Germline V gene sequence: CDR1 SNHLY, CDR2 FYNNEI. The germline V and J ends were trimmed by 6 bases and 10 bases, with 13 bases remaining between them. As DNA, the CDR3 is TGTGCCAGCAGCCCCAATCGCGAATCACCCCTCCACTTT. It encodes CASSPNRESPLHF.

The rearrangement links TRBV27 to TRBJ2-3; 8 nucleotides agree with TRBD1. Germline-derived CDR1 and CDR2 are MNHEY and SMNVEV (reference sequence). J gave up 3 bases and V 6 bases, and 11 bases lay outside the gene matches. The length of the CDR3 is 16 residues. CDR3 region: CASSPQGVQGTDTQYF. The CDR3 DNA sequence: TGTGCCAGCAGCCCACAGGGGGTTCAGGGTACAGATACGCAGTATTTT.

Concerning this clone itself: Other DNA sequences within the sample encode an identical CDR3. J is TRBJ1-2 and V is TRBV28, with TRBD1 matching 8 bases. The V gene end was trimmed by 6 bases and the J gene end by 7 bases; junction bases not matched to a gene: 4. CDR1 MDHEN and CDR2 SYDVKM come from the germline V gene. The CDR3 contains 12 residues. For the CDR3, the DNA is TGTGCCAGCAGCCTACAGGGGGGTGGCTACACCTTC. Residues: CASSLQGGGYTF.